Below, 15 T cell receptor beta chains from the same sample are listed, as sequenced in a study of cytomegalovirus exposure and HLA in healthy donors. 60 Vbeta and 13 Jbeta primers were used in PCR. Here immunoSEQ multiplex PCR was the method, and the copy in TCRdb shows in-frame clones only, minus some. The table shows about 160,000 clones, with roughly 85% occurring only once. The source material was PBMCs. These receptors all stem from a woman in her twenties or thirties in good health and CMV-seronegative.

This chain connects TRBV28 to TRBJ2-7; 7 positions match TRBD1. V was clipped by 7 bases and J by 4 bases; unmatched bases: 10. The CDR3 length is 14 residues. CDR1 is MDHEN, CDR2 SYDVKM, per germline. CDR3 sequence: CASNPQGISYEQYF. CDR3 DNA sequence: TGTGCCAGCAATCCACAGGGGATTAGTTACGAGCAGTACTTC.

V is TRBV7-6 and J is TRBJ2-3; 8 nucleotides match TRBD2. The CDR3 contains 17 residues. Germline V gene lookup returns CDR1 SGHVS and CDR2 FNYEAQ. Trimming took 5 bases from V and 5 from J; bases not matched to a gene: 15. CDR3 loop: CASSVVGSGNRVDTQYF. In DNA, the CDR3 is TGTGCCAGCAGCGTCGTTGGTAGCGGGAATCGGGTAGATACGCAGTATTTT.

The chain's CDR3 is CASSFGPGSNYGYTF. The CDR3 DNA reads as TGCGCCAGCAGCTTCGGCCCAGGGTCCAACTATGGCTACACCTTC. This chain links TRBV5-1 with TRBJ1-2; possibly TRBD1 for D (5 bases). Trimming cost V 2 bases and J 2 bases, with 13 bases left between them. The CDR3 has 15 amino acids. The germline CDR1 and CDR2 sequences are SGHRS and YFSETQ.

A word on this clone: Distinct nucleotide sequences in the sample also encode this CDR3. The gene calls are TRBV7-3 and TRBJ2-3; 10 bases line up with TRBD1. V trimming: 4 bases; J trimming: 4 bases; junction bases outside the gene matches: 2. Germline lookup yields CDR1 SGHTA and CDR2 FQGTGA. The length of the CDR3 is 14 residues. The CDR3 loop is CASSSGQGADTQYF. CDR3 bases: TGTGCCAGCAGCTCCGGACAGGGGGCAGATACGCAGTATTTT.

The V gene is TRBV5-1, the J gene TRBJ2-7; D call uncertain. The CDR3 sequence is 15 residues long. From germline, CDR1 is SGHRS and CDR2 YFSETQ. V was trimmed by 0 bases and J by 2 bases, leaving 12 bases between them. Here the CDR3 reads CASSLESGQTYEQYF. The CDR3 DNA follows: TGCGCCAGCAGCTTGGAAAGTGGGCAGACCTACGAGCAGTACTTC.

This chain joins TRBV6-6 and TRBJ2-7; D unclear. CDR1 and CDR2 from the germline V gene are MNHNY and SVGAGI (reference sequence). V was clipped by 7 bases and J by 7 bases, with 17 bases between them. CDR3 size: 13 residues. The CDR3 region is CASIGLAPDEQYF. The CDR3 nucleotides are TGTGCCAGCATTGGGCTGGCCCCCGATGAGCAGTACTTC.

The chain combines TRBV27 with TRBJ2-7; D possibly corresponds to TRBD1 (5 bases). Germline values: CDR1 MNHEY, CDR2 SMNVEV (reference sequence). V shed 5 bases and J shed 4 bases, with 15 bases lying between them. The CDR3 consists of 14 residues. The CDR3 region is CASSLQGLGYEQYF. CDR3 nucleotide sequence: TGTGCCAGCAGTCTTCAGGGCCTGGGATACGAGCAGTACTTC.

The gene calls are TRBV5-6 and TRBJ2-7; tentatively, D is TRBD1 (5 bases). Germline V gene lookup returns CDR1 SGHDT and CDR2 YYEEEE. There are 10 residues in the CDR3. The V end was cut by 10 bases, the J end by 4 bases, with 9 bases between. CDR3 coding DNA: TGTGCCTCCGACAGATACGAGCAGTACTTC. Its translation is CASDRYEQYF.

The genes are TRBV19 and TRBJ1-1; 9 positions agree with TRBD1. V trimming: 7 bases; J trimming: 10 bases; junction bases outside the gene matches: 16. CDR3 length equals 15 residues. CDR1 is LNHDA and CDR2 is SQIVND in the germline V gene (reference sequence). In DNA, the CDR3 is TGTGCCAGTACTAGGGGACAGGGCTCCTCCCGGGTAGCTTTCTTT. Translation gives CASTRGQGSSRVAFF.

V and J are TRBV7-2 and TRBJ2-1; no definite D call. Per germline, CDR1 SGHTA and CDR2 FQGNSA. Trimming removed 3 bases at V and 5 bases at J, with 8 bases between. CDR3 length equals 13 residues. The CDR3 DNA sequence: TGTGCCAGCAGCTTTTACCAGAACAATGAGCAGTTCTTC. Translating gives CASSFYQNNEQFF.

The chain is built from TRBV4-3 and TRBJ2-3, with a tentative D call TRBD1 (5 bases). The CDR3 contains 17 residues. The V end was cut by 0 bases, the J end by 1 base, with 14 bases between. Germline lookup yields CDR1 LGHNA and CDR2 YSLEER. The CDR3 region has the DNA TGCGCCAGCAGCCAAGATCTTCCAGGGATCCGCACAGATACGCAGTATTTT. This translates into CASSQDLPGIRTDTQYF.

This chain links TRBV18 with TRBJ2-5; 8 positions agree with TRBD1. The CDR3 totals 14 residues. Germline lookup yields CDR1 KGHSH and CDR2 LQKENI. V lost 6 bases and J lost 6; bases outside the gene matches: 9. The CDR3 is CASSPEDRAKTQYF. Here the CDR3 DNA reads TGTGCCAGCTCTCCGGAGGACAGGGCGAAGACCCAGTACTTC. Complete variable domain (other parts from reference TRBV18 and TRBJ2-5): NAGVMQNPRHLVRRRGQEARLRCSPMKGHSHVYWYRQLPEEGLKFMVYLQKENIIDESGMPKERFSAEFPKEGPSILRIQQVVRGDSAAYFCASSPEDRAKTQYFGPGTRLLVL.

This clone came up once. This chain connects TRBV7-9 to TRBJ2-7, with D possibly matching TRBD1 (5 bases). CDR1 and CDR2 (germline): SEHNR, FQNEAQ (reference sequence). This CDR3 comprises 12 residues. Trimming removed 3 bases at V and 4 bases at J, with 7 bases between. Here the CDR3 reads CASSFREYEQYF. The CDR3 DNA sequence: TGTGCCAGCAGCTTCAGGGAATACGAGCAGTACTTC.

The chain is built from TRBV7-3 and TRBJ2-5, with D tentatively TRBD1 (5 bases). The CDR3 spans 13 residues. V lost 5 bases and J 5 bases, leaving 12 bases between the germline ends. CDR1 is SGHTA, CDR2 FQGTGA, per germline. The CDR3 nucleotides are TGTGCCAGCAGCCCGGACCCAGGGGAGACCCAGTACTTC. Translation gives CASSPDPGETQYF.

V usage is TRBV7-9 and J usage is TRBJ2-7, with D perhaps TRBD1 (6 bases). The CDR3 length is 12 residues. In germline, CDR1 is SEHNR, CDR2 FQNEAQ (reference sequence). Trimming cost V 3 bases and J 3 bases, with 6 bases left between them. The CDR3 here is CASSLTGYEQYF. The CDR3 DNA follows: TGTGCCAGCAGCTTGACAGGCTACGAGCAGTACTTC.